This TCR beta chain was profiled in a study of human T cells and chemical hapten exposure. Study-level results: Expanded TCRs produced significantly more large CDR3 similarity clusters than controls did.

There are a few counts of this clonotype. The antigen is not known. TCRdb re-called the RACE reads through MiXCR, storing one row per CDR3 protein. The sample includes about 190,000 distinct CDR3 sequences, 24% seen only once; the top ten take around 2.5%. As for time point: patch test 3, about 24 weeks after DPC sensitization. Described treatment: therapeutic diphenylcyclopropenone sensitization with weekly scalp DPC. Trimming took off 7 bases at V and 0 bases at J, with 7 bases between the two ends. The CDR3 loop spans 14 amino acids. Germline CDR1 is MDHEN and CDR2 is SYDVKM. The sample in question was whole blood, obtained in connection with sensitization to the hapten diphenylcyclopropenone (DPC). The chain has TRBV28 and TRBJ2-6; possible D gene TRBD2, 5 bases. The sequence came from a woman aged 40 to 55 with alopecia areata. Some clones in this sample may be carry-over from other donors' samples. The CDR3 loop is CASTGDSGANVLTF. In DNA, the CDR3 is TGTGCCAGCACCGGGGACTCTGGGGCCAACGTCCTGACTTTC.